This T cell receptor (beta chain) was observed in a study of T cell responses to AZD1222 COVID-19 vaccine. Points from the study as a whole: Clonal diversity may have been underestimated in mostly white British donors.

Notes on this clone: Its antigen is still unknown.

The protocol was immunoSEQ multiplex PCR, while the TCRdb copy is restricted to in-frame clones and leaves out a portion. The sample carries tens of thousands of clones, around 90% recorded once. CDR1 is MNHEY and CDR2 is SVGAGI in the germline V gene. V gave up 6 bases and J gave up 1 base; unmatched junction bases: 2. CDR3 length: 14 residues. The sample was peripheral blood, taken 28 days after the second dose of the MenACWY control vaccine. The source of this sequence is an adult who received the MenACWY meningococcal vaccine as a control. The chain carries TRBV6-5 and TRBJ2-5; 10 nucleotides match TRBD2. The CDR3 nucleotides read TGTGCCAGCAGCCGGACTAGCGGCCAAGAGACCCAGTACTTC. Encoded protein: CASSRTSGQETQYF.